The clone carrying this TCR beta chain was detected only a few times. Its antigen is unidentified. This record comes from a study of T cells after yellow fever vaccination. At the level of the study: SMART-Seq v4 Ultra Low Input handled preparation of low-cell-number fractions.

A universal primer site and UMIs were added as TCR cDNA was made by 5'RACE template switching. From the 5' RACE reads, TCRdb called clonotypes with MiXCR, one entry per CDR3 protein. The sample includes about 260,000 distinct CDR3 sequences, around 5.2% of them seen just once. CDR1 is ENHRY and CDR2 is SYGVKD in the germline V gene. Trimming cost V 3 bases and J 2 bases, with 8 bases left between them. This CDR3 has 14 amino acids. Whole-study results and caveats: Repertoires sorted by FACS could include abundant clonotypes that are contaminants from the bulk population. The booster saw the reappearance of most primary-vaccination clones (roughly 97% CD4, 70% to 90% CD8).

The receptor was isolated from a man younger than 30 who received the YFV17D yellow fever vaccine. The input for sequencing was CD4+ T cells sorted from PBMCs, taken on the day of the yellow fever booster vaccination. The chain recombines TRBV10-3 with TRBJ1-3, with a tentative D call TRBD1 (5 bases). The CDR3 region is CAISDRETGNTIYF. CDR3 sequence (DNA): TGTGCCATCAGTGACAGGGAAACTGGAAACACCATATATTTT.